These 5 T cell receptor beta chains were all obtained from the same sample, sequenced in a study of beta chain features in type 1 diabetes. Overall study results and limits: Shorter TCRB CDR3s, moderately but significantly so, marked every one of the four CD4+ subsets in Type 1 diabetes patients.

All of the isolated RNA was reverse transcribed, so expressed TCRB transcripts were sequenced. The assay was immunoSEQ multiplex PCR, and TCRdb's table has in-frame clones only and misses some. The table has roughly 700,000 clones, roughly 13% seen once; the top ten hold less than 0.025%. These receptors have no known antigen. What was sequenced was naive CD4+ T cells from blood. These receptors originate from a man between 18 and 35 years old with type 1 diabetes.

The chain is built from TRBV7-9 and TRBJ1-2; a possible D gene is TRBD1 (6 bases). CDR1 is SEHNR, CDR2 FQNEAQ, per germline (reference sequence). The V gene lost 1 base and the J gene lost 2 bases, with 11 bases spanning the gap. The CDR3 is made up of 15 amino acids. The CDR3 DNA reads as TGTGCCAGCAGCTTAGTGGGGGCACCCAACTATGGCTACACCTTC. Protein: CASSLVGAPNYGYTF.

The rearrangement links TRBV10-3 to TRBJ1-5; 10 bases fit TRBD1. The J segment lost 5 bases and the V segment lost 5 bases, leaving 6 bases of the junction unmatched. This CDR3 is built from 15 residues. Looked up from germline, CDR1 is ENHRY and CDR2 is SYGVKD. Written as DNA, the CDR3 is TGTGCCATCAGTCCGGGACAGGGGCGGGATCAGCCCCAGCATTTT. Amino acid sequence: CAISPGQGRDQPQHF.

V is TRBV27 and J is TRBJ2-7; 8 bases align to TRBD1. V trimming: 8 bases; J trimming: 7 bases; junction bases outside the gene matches: 4. The CDR3 contains 11 residues. The germline CDR1 and CDR2 sequences are MNHEY and SMNVEV (reference sequence). The CDR3 DNA reads TGTGCCAGCCAGGGGGCTCGAGAGCAGTACTTC. Protein product: CASQGAREQYF.

The CDR3 DNA reads TGTGCCAGCAGCATCGAGACCCAGTACTTC. Amino acids: CASSIETQYF. The chain has TRBV7-6 and TRBJ2-5; D unresolved. Deletions cut 5 bases from V and 5 bases from J, with 3 bases between. Germline V lookup: CDR1 SGHVS, CDR2 FNYEAQ. This CDR3 spans 10 amino acids.

This chain uses TRBV6-6 with TRBJ2-5; 11 nucleotides agree with TRBD1. J lost 5 bases, V lost 11 bases, and 10 bases had no gene match. CDR1 and CDR2 (germline): MNHNY, SVGAGI (reference sequence). The CDR3 loop spans 14 amino acids. The CDR3 region has the DNA TGTGCCGGCCGGGACAGGGGGTTCGGGGAGACCCAGTACTTC. This translates into CAGRDRGFGETQYF.